A single TCR beta chain is shown here with its context. Its specificity is unknown. Multiplex touch-down PCR with TRB-A/B primers amplified rearranged V-D-J TRB sequences. TCRdb itself ran the multiplex PCR reads through MiXCR, one entry per CDR3 protein. The sample yields some 2,500 distinct CDR3 sequences, roughly a quarter seen once. This record comes from a study of T cell repertoires in aging, cancer and after chemotherapy. In the study overall: Glioblastoma patients receiving temozolomide-based therapy gave paired samples before and after chemotherapy. The study's findings and limits: Across the chemotherapy interval, each cancer cohort showed higher median generation probability, suggesting thymic rebound. Untreated cancer patients had significantly lower blood TCR diversity than age-matched healthy donors.

The template was genomic DNA from peripheral blood, not RNA. The CDR3 contains 17 residues. V shed 5 bases, J shed 4 bases, and the junction held 9 bases outside the gene matches. The germline CDR1 and CDR2 sequences are MNHEY and SVGAGI. The sequence came from a human donor with a solid tumor. Input material: blood. This chain uses TRBV6-5 with TRBJ2-3; TRBD2 aligns across 13 bases. The CDR3 region has the DNA TGTGCCAGCAGTGAATCGGGACTAGCGGGATCGGCAGATACGCAGTATTTT. This sequence encodes CASSESGLAGSADTQYF.